The 22 T cell receptor beta chains below come from one sample, sequenced in a study of shared clonotypes between healthy human individuals. The data were produced by immunoSEQ multiplex PCR, yet TCRdb's version contains in-frame clones alone and is incomplete. The repertoire includes about 1 million clones, about 75% of them detected once, and around 1.5% sits in the top ten. The sequenced sample was memory CD4+ T cells sorted from blood. Described subset: CD45RA-negative fraction. These receptor sequences come from a man aged 18 to 29 in good health.

The chain is built from TRBV4-1 and TRBJ2-3; perhaps TRBD1 as D (7 bases). The germline gives CDR1 MGHRA, CDR2 YSYEKL. V was clipped by 1 base and J by 5 bases, with 13 bases between them. CDR3 length: 15 amino acids. The CDR3 DNA reads TGCGCCAGCAGCCAAGCTTCAGGGGGGAAAGATACGCAGTATTTT. It yields the protein CASSQASGGKDTQYF.

The chain recombines TRBV6-1 with TRBJ1-5; no definite D call. Germline V lookup: CDR1 MNHNS, CDR2 SASEGT. Trimming took 3 bases from V and 9 from J, leaving 9 bases between them. The CDR3 is 12 residues long. CDR3 residues: CASSDGVRPQHF. CDR3 nucleotides: TGTGCCAGCAGTGACGGGGTCCGGCCCCAGCATTTT.

On this clone: Other DNA sequences within the sample encode an identical CDR3. The rearrangement joins TRBV18 to TRBJ1-2, with D unclear. The CDR3 has 12 residues. Between the trimmed V and J ends, which lost 3 bases and 3 bases, there was a span of 5 bases. In germline, CDR1 is KGHSH, CDR2 LQKENI. CDR3 residues: CASSPSDYGYTF. CDR3 nucleotide sequence: TGTGCCAGCTCACCGAGCGACTATGGCTACACCTTC. The whole variable domain, remainder taken from reference TRBV18 and TRBJ1-2, is NAGVMQNPRHLVRRRGQEARLRCSPMKGHSHVYWYRQLPEEGLKFMVYLQKENIIDESGMPKERFSAEFPKEGPSILRIQQVVRGDSAAYFCASSPSDYGYTFGSGTRLTVV.

The chain uses TRBV30 and TRBJ2-5, with TRBD2 matching 7 bases. The CDR3 is 15 amino acids. Germline trimming cut 2 bases from V and 5 bases from J; bases unmatched to any gene: 11. Germline CDR1 GTSNPN, CDR2 SVGIG (reference sequence). CDR3 DNA: TGTGCCTGGAGTCGGGGACTACAGAACGGGGAGACCCAGTACTTC. Its translation is CAWSRGLQNGETQYF.

The genes are TRBV5-1 and TRBJ2-5; 8 bases fit TRBD1. CDR1 and CDR2 (germline): SGHRS, YFSETQ. The CDR3 is 14 residues long. The CDR3 DNA follows: TGCGTCACATCAGGGGGCGGAACGAAAGAGACCCAGTACTTC. Its protein product is CVTSGGGTKETQYF.

V and J are TRBV4-2 and TRBJ2-2, with 9 bases that match TRBD2. Per germline, CDR1 LGHNA and CDR2 YNFKEQ. The CDR3 consists of 19 residues. The V segment lost 1 base and the J segment 6 bases; nucleotides outside the gene matches: 15. For the CDR3, the DNA is TGTGCCAGCAGCCAAGTTGGTGCCCCAGGGCGGGGGGGCCCCGGGGAGCTGTTTTTT. Translating gives CASSQVGAPGRGGPGELFF.

V is TRBV5-1 and J is TRBJ1-5, with D maybe TRBD1 (5 bases). Trimming left V 0 bases short and J 4 bases short, with 11 bases between. Germline CDR1 is SGHRS and CDR2 is YFSETQ. CDR3 length: 15 amino acids. The CDR3 coding sequence is TGCGCCAGCAGCTTGGACGCGACAGATAATCAGCCCCAGCATTTT. Translated: CASSLDATDNQPQHF.

The chain has TRBV19 and TRBJ1-5; weak D call: TRBD1 (5 bases). The CDR3 spans 17 residues. CDR1 and CDR2 (germline): LNHDA, SQIVND (reference sequence). V gave up 2 bases and J gave up 5 bases, with 19 bases separating them. DNA of the CDR3: TGTGCCAGTAGTATAAAGGAGAGGGGCGCTTCAGATCAGCCCCAGCATTTT. It yields the protein CASSIKERGASDQPQHF.

At least ten counts were recorded for this clone. This sequence joins TRBV25-1 and TRBJ1-5; unclear D gene. V lost 4 bases and J 3 bases, leaving 7 bases between the germline ends. CDR3 length equals 13 residues. Germline-derived CDR1 and CDR2 are MGHDK and SYGVNS. In DNA form, the CDR3 reads TGTGCCAGCAGTGCGGGGATCAATCAGCCCCAGCATTTT. Amino acids: CASSAGINQPQHF.

This clone was observed a handful of times. The chain has TRBV2 and TRBJ1-3; 7 bases fit TRBD1. V gave up 4 bases and J gave up 7 bases; unmatched junction bases: 4. CDR1 is SNHLY, CDR2 FYNNEI, per germline. CDR3 length: 13 residues. This chain's CDR3 is CASSGQGANTIYF. The CDR3 bases are TGTGCCAGCAGTGGACAGGGAGCGAACACCATATATTTT.

The chain recombines TRBV7-9 with TRBJ2-2; 8 nucleotides line up with TRBD2. This CDR3 region has 14 residues. V was clipped by 3 bases and J by 5 bases; unmatched bases: 2. Germline CDR1 is SEHNR and CDR2 is FQNEAQ (reference sequence). CDR3 coding DNA: TGTGCCAGCAGCTTCGGCGGGGGGACCGGGGAGCTGTTTTTT. Its protein is CASSFGGGTGELFF.

The chain carries TRBV6-7 and TRBJ2-7; 9 positions match TRBD1. TRBV6-7 is sorted into the ORF group, with uncertain function. V was pared by 0 bases and J by 6 bases, with 9 bases of the junction left unmatched. The CDR3 contains 16 residues. The CDR3 nucleotides read TGTGCCAGCAGTTACTCGGTTGGACAGGGGCCTCTCGAGCAGTACTTC. Translating it yields CASSYSVGQGPLEQYF.

Here the CDR3 reads CASSLEGAVDTGELFF. In DNA form, the CDR3 reads TGTGCCAGCAGCTTGGAGGGGGCGGTGGACACCGGGGAGCTGTTTTTT. The V gene is TRBV5-4, the J gene TRBJ2-2, with TRBD1 matching over 7 bases. Trimming at V came to 0 bases and at J to 3 bases, leaving 5 bases not matched to a gene. The CDR3 runs to 16 residues. Per the germline V gene, CDR1 is SGHNT and CDR2 is YYREEE (reference sequence).

The rearrangement links TRBV4-1 to TRBJ2-7, with D hard to call. With 0 bases removed from V and 3 bases from J, the gap between germline ends came to 9 bases. Germline-derived CDR1 and CDR2 are MGHRA and YSYEKL. The CDR3 runs to 14 residues. CDR3 nucleotide sequence: TGCGCCAGCAGCCAAGATAGTCCGCTCTACGAGCAGTACTTC. Translated: CASSQDSPLYEQYF.

Remarks on this clone: Within the sample, other DNA sequences also encode this same CDR3. The chain recombines TRBV5-4 with TRBJ1-1; 9 bases match TRBD1. Trimming took 4 bases from V and 3 from J; bases not matched to a gene: 4. Germline V gene lookup returns CDR1 SGHNT and CDR2 YYREEE (reference sequence). The CDR3 length is 14 residues. The CDR3 loop is CASSLDRGDTEAFF. The CDR3 DNA is TGTGCCAGCAGCCTGGACAGGGGCGACACTGAAGCTTTCTTT.

The J gene is TRBJ1-3, the V gene TRBV10-3; tentatively, D is TRBD1 (5 bases). The CDR3 has 16 residues. Trimming stripped 10 bases from V and 0 bases from J, with 19 bases between. CDR1 is ENHRY and CDR2 is SYGVKD in the germline V gene. Here the CDR3 DNA reads TGTGCCACCGCCAGGGAGGGCTACCCCTCTGGAAACACCATATATTTT. The encoded protein is CATAREGYPSGNTIYF.

V gene TRBV28 combines with J gene TRBJ2-7, with TRBD2 matching over 9 bases. The CDR3 loop spans 15 amino acids. With V trimmed by 5 bases and J by 2 bases, 7 bases remained unmatched. Germline V gene lookup returns CDR1 MDHEN and CDR2 SYDVKM. For the CDR3, the DNA is TGTGCCAGCAGTCCGGCGAGCGGGGGGCCCTACGAGCAGTACTTC. It codes for CASSPASGGPYEQYF.

The rearrangement uses TRBV7-8 and TRBJ2-2; the D gene could be TRBD1 or TRBD2 (6 bases each). The CDR3 spans 15 residues. Deletions cut 8 bases from V and 4 bases from J, with 17 bases between. The germline CDR1 and CDR2 sequences are SGHVS and FQNEAQ. The CDR3 nucleotides read TGTGCCAGCCAGAGGTCGGGGGCGAGCACCGGGGAGCTGTTTTTT. This translates into CASQRSGASTGELFF.

The V call is TRBV27, the J call TRBJ2-5, with 7 bases fitting TRBD1. The DNA end is more similar to TRBJ2-7, so the J call may be wrong. CDR3 length: 14 amino acids. Germline V gene data show CDR1 as MNHEY and CDR2 as SMNVEV (reference sequence). CDR3 coding DNA: TGTGCCAGCAGTTTTACAGGGGCTGGGTACGAGCAGTACTTC. It encodes CASSFTGAGYEQYF.

In this sample, this clone turned up once. The J gene is TRBJ2-1, the V gene TRBV4-1; D is undetermined. This CDR3 has 12 residues. Trimming stripped 3 bases from V and 4 bases from J, with 4 bases between. Germline assignment: CDR1 MGHRA and CDR2 YSYEKL. DNA for the CDR3: TGCGCCAGCAGCCACCAATACAATGAGCAGTTCTTC. Protein: CASSHQYNEQFF.

The J gene is TRBJ2-3, the V gene TRBV2, with 11 bases lining up with TRBD1. The CDR3 sequence is 15 residues long. Germline V gives CDR1 SNHLY, CDR2 FYNNEI. After removal of 6 bases from V and 3 bases from J, the junction contained 5 bases not matched to a gene. The CDR3 sequence is CASRKDRGRTDTQYF. In nucleotides, the CDR3 is TGTGCCAGCAGGAAGGACAGGGGGCGAACAGATACGCAGTATTTT. Based on the CDR3 plus reference TRBV2 and TRBJ2-3, the full variable domain is EPEVTQTPSHQVTQMGQEVILRCVPISNHLYFYWYRQILGQKVEFLVSFYNNEISEKSEIFDDQFSVERPDGSNFTLKIRSTKLEDSAMYFCASRKDRGRTDTQYFGPGTRLTVL.

Of note for this clone: This CDR3 is also generated by other DNA sequences in the sample. This chain uses TRBV30 with TRBJ1-1; D is uncertain. This CDR3 spans 13 amino acids. V was trimmed by 0 bases and J by 3 bases, leaving 8 bases between them. Germline values: CDR1 GTSNPN, CDR2 SVGIG (reference sequence). CDR3 protein: CAWSVRGDTEAFF. The CDR3 bases are TGTGCCTGGAGTGTACGGGGAGACACTGAAGCTTTCTTT.